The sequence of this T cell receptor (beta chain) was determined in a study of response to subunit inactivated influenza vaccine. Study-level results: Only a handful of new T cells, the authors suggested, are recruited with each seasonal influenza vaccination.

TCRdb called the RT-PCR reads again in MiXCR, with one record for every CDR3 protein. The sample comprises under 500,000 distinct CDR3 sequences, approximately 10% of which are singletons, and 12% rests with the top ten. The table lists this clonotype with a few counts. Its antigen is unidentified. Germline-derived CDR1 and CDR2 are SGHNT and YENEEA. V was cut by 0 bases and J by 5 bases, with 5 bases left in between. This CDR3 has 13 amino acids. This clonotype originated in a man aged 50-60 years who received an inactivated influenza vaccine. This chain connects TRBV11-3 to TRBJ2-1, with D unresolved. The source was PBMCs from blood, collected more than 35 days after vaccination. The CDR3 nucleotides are TGTGCCAGCAGCTTAGATTTTAACAATGAGCAGTTCTTC. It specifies CASSLDFNNEQFF.